In its sample, the clone carrying this T cell receptor (beta chain) was seen many times. Antigen specificity is unknown. A second PCR, run for about 6 to 12 cycles, used a sample-barcoded 5' primer plus a J-beta primer mix. There were at least 2.5 million CDR3-containing paired-end reads obtained from each sample. TCRdb passed the 5' RACE reads through MiXCR, listing each CDR3 protein once. Of about 640,000 distinct CDR3 sequences detected, about 30% appear once; the ten largest clones hold more than 15%. The data originate from a study of blood T cells in healthy people across ages. Whole-study results and caveats: Reliance upon unsorted PBMCs precluded definitive naive versus antigen-experienced comparison. Long-lived donors carried more naive CD4+ cells and greater diversity than aged donors.

The CDR3 runs to 19 residues. V was clipped by 0 bases and J by 4 bases, with 23 bases between them. Per the germline V gene, CDR1 is LNHNV and CDR2 is YYDKDF (reference sequence). The gene calls are TRBV15 and TRBJ2-3; D not certain. This receptor was obtained from a woman over 75 in good health. The source material was blood. The CDR3 DNA follows: TGTGCCACCAGCAGAGATCTGGACGGCCAAGCTACTGCACCAGATACGCAGTATTTT. Encoded protein: CATSRDLDGQATAPDTQYF.